A single sample gave rise to the 20 T cell receptor beta chains below, sequenced in a study of T cells in localized non-small cell lung cancer. TCRdb's copy holds only in-frame clones and misses some; the assay was immunoSEQ multiplex PCR. The data contain 35,000 or so clones, roughly 88% of them seen just once; the ten biggest clones take up under 4.5%. This specimen consisted of peripheral blood, obtained before any cancer treatment. The origin of the receptors is a man between 40 and 70 years old with stage I lung adenocarcinoma.

The chain employs TRBV19 and TRBJ2-5; TRBD1 aligns across 7 bases. Germline V lookup: CDR1 LNHDA, CDR2 SQIVND (reference sequence). This CDR3 is built from 15 residues. Losses at the gene ends were 3 bases for V and 5 bases for J; bases not matched to a gene: 9. CDR3 loop: CASSIEGGQGETQYF. The DNA of the CDR3 is TGTGCCAGTAGTATTGAAGGGGGCCAGGGGGAGACCCAGTACTTC.

The V gene is TRBV9, the J gene TRBJ2-5; possibly TRBD1 or TRBD2 for D (5 bases each). Trimming cost V 2 bases and J 5 bases, with 16 bases left between them. The CDR3 covers 15 residues. CDR1 and CDR2 (germline): SGDLS, YYNGEE. CDR3 sequence (DNA): TGTGCCAGCAGCGTTACTGGGACCCTCGGCGAGACCCAGTACTTC. Its protein is CASSVTGTLGETQYF.

V usage is TRBV4-1 and J usage is TRBJ1-1, with unresolved D. Trimming left V 5 bases short and J 0 bases short, with 13 bases between. This CDR3 contains 15 residues. Germline CDR1 and CDR2: MGHRA and YSYEKL. The CDR3 DNA reads as TGCGCCAGCAGCAGTAGGGAAGGCATGAACACTGAAGCTTTCTTT. Its translation: CASSSREGMNTEAFF.

The CDR3 spells CASSLSTAENTEAFF. Written as DNA, the CDR3 is TGTGCCAGCAGCCTGTCGACAGCCGAAAACACTGAAGCTTTCTTT. V and J are TRBV4-2 and TRBJ1-1; D possibly corresponds to TRBD1 (5 bases). Germline CDR1 and CDR2: LGHNA and YNFKEQ. There are 15 residues in the CDR3. The V end lost 4 bases, the J end lost 2 bases, and 14 bases lay between the germline ends.

The chain carries TRBV18 and TRBJ1-4; D unresolved. V was trimmed by 1 base and J by 4 bases, leaving 7 bases between them. The CDR3 spans 14 residues. Germline V CDR1 and CDR2: KGHSH, LQKENI. In DNA, the CDR3 is TGTGCCAGCTCACCACGGACGGGTAATGAAAAACTGTTTTTT. This sequence encodes CASSPRTGNEKLFF.

The chain recombines TRBV7-2 with TRBJ1-3, with D unclear. Germline lookup yields CDR1 SGHTA and CDR2 FQGNSA. Between the trimmed V and J ends, which lost 1 base and 0 bases, there was a span of 10 bases. This CDR3 has 16 amino acids. Written as DNA, the CDR3 is TGTGCCAGCAGCTTAGAATGGGCAATCTCTGGAAACACCATATATTTT. Encoded protein: CASSLEWAISGNTIYF.

The genes are TRBV11-3 and TRBJ2-2; D is perhaps TRBD1 (6 bases). Trimming removed 6 bases at V and 4 bases at J, with 21 bases between. There are 17 residues in the CDR3. Looked up from germline, CDR1 is SGHNT and CDR2 is YENEEA. CDR3 protein: CASSSSNWGRGTGELFF. Here the CDR3 DNA reads TGTGCCAGCAGTTCCTCTAATTGGGGGCGTGGCACCGGGGAGCTGTTTTTT.

The V gene is TRBV6-1, the J gene TRBJ1-2, with TRBD1 identical over 8 bases. Trimming cost V 5 bases and J 8 bases; bases outside gene matches: 13. CDR3 length: 15 residues. Germline lookup yields CDR1 MNHNS and CDR2 SASEGT. The DNA of the CDR3 is TGTGCCAGCAGTCCGGATAGGGGCAGGGGGCAGGGCTACACCTTC. This translates into CASSPDRGRGQGYTF.

The V and J genes are TRBV5-1 and TRBJ1-1; D is unresolved. Per the germline V gene, CDR1 is SGHRS and CDR2 is YFSETQ. This CDR3 is built from 15 residues. Trimming cost V 0 bases and J 1 base, with 10 bases left between them. The CDR3 sequence: CASSLDQVQNTEAFF. In nucleotides, the CDR3 is TGCGCCAGCAGCTTGGATCAGGTACAGAACACTGAAGCTTTCTTT.

This rearrangement joins TRBV7-8 to TRBJ1-2; maybe TRBD1 (6 bases). The germline V and J ends were trimmed by 4 bases and 4 bases, with 13 bases remaining between them. The CDR3 contains 14 residues. Looked up from germline, CDR1 is SGHVS and CDR2 is FQNEAQ. This CDR3 reads CASSSIQGSYGYTF. CDR3 DNA sequence: TGTGCCAGCAGCTCGATACAGGGCTCCTATGGCTACACCTTC.

The V gene is TRBV18, the J gene TRBJ1-5, with D perhaps matching TRBD1 (5 bases). The CDR3 loop spans 15 amino acids. CDR1 is KGHSH, CDR2 LQKENI, per germline. V was cut by 6 bases and J by 5 bases, with 17 bases left in between. CDR3 sequence reads: CASSSTTGYDQPQHF. The CDR3 DNA reads TGTGCCAGCTCCTCTACAACAGGTTACGATCAGCCCCAGCATTTT.

V usage is TRBV19 and J usage is TRBJ2-2; D call uncertain. Germline V CDR1 and CDR2: LNHDA, SQIVND (reference sequence). The V end was cut by 1 base, the J end by 4 bases, with 13 bases between. CDR3 length: 16 amino acids. The CDR3 DNA sequence: TGTGCCAGTAGTATAGGGCCTCAAACAGTCACCGGGGAGCTGTTTTTT. It yields the protein CASSIGPQTVTGELFF.

The rearrangement uses TRBV5-1 and TRBJ1-1; the D gene is possibly TRBD1 (5 bases). CDR1 is SGHRS and CDR2 is YFSETQ in the germline V gene. This CDR3 contains 15 residues. The ends were cut back, 0 bases at V and 0 bases at J, with 9 bases in the middle. The CDR3 bases are TGCGCCAGCAGCTTGGGGGGGAACTTGAACACTGAAGCTTTCTTT. This translates into CASSLGGNLNTEAFF.

The chain carries TRBV9 and TRBJ2-3; D unresolved. Trimming shortened V by 4 bases and J by 0 bases, and 9 bases separated the two germline ends. Germline CDR1 is SGDLS and CDR2 is YYNGEE. There are 14 residues in the CDR3. CDR3 nucleotide sequence: TGTGCCAGCAGCCTAGAGACTAGCACAGATACGCAGTATTTT. Amino acid sequence: CASSLETSTDTQYF.

This clone showed up just a few times. The V call is TRBV18, the J call TRBJ1-2; D perhaps matches TRBD1 (6 bases). V shed 6 bases and J shed 8 bases, with 13 bases lying between them. This CDR3 is built from 12 residues. CDR1 KGHSH and CDR2 LQKENI come from the germline V gene. CDR3 protein: CASSTYREGYTF. The CDR3 bases are TGTGCCAGCTCGACTTACAGGGAAGGCTACACCTTC.

The chain links TRBV7-6 to TRBJ1-2, with 9 bases that match TRBD1. The trim removed 5 bases at V and 10 bases at J, leaving 11 bases unmatched. Germline assignment: CDR1 SGHVS and CDR2 FNYEAQ. The CDR3 runs 14 residues. CDR3 coding DNA: TGTGCCAGCAGCCCCACAGGGGGCGGAGGTTTCTACACCTTC. Protein product: CASSPTGGGGFYTF.

This clone showed up just once. V usage is TRBV5-1 and J usage is TRBJ2-3; TRBD1 matches 7 bases. With V trimmed by 4 bases and J by 2 bases, 7 bases remained unmatched. The CDR3 is 15 amino acids. Germline assignment: CDR1 SGHRS and CDR2 YFSETQ. The CDR3: CASSTEGGYTDTQYF. The CDR3 region has the DNA TGCGCCAGCAGCACGGAAGGGGGCTACACAGATACGCAGTATTTT.

The count of this clone is one. This chain joins TRBV6-5 and TRBJ1-6; TRBD1 might be the D (5 bases). Trimming cost V 6 bases and J 9 bases, with 12 bases left between them. This CDR3 contains 13 residues. From germline, CDR1 is MNHEY and CDR2 SVGAGI. For the CDR3, the DNA is TGTGCCAGCAGGCGGACAACCGGTTCACCCCTCCACTTT. This codes for CASRRTTGSPLHF.

The V call is TRBV5-1, the J call TRBJ2-3; the D gene could be TRBD1 or TRBD2 (5 bases each). This CDR3 is 14 amino acids long. CDR1 SGHRS and CDR2 YFSETQ come from the germline V gene. Between the trimmed V and J ends, which lost 0 bases and 6 bases, there was a span of 11 bases. The CDR3 protein is CASSLEGTPDTQYF. CDR3 nucleotide sequence: TGCGCCAGCAGCTTGGAGGGGACCCCCGATACGCAGTATTTT.

This clone has just one count. V and J are TRBV4-1 and TRBJ1-5, with a weak D call TRBD1 (6 bases). This CDR3 contains 17 residues. The germline V gene encodes CDR1 MGHRA and CDR2 YSYEKL. V dropped 2 bases and J dropped 2 bases, with 16 bases sitting between them. The CDR3 region has the DNA TGCGCCAGCAGCCAACTATCAGGGGAGGTGGGCAATCAGCCCCAGCATTTT. This gives the protein CASSQLSGEVGNQPQHF.